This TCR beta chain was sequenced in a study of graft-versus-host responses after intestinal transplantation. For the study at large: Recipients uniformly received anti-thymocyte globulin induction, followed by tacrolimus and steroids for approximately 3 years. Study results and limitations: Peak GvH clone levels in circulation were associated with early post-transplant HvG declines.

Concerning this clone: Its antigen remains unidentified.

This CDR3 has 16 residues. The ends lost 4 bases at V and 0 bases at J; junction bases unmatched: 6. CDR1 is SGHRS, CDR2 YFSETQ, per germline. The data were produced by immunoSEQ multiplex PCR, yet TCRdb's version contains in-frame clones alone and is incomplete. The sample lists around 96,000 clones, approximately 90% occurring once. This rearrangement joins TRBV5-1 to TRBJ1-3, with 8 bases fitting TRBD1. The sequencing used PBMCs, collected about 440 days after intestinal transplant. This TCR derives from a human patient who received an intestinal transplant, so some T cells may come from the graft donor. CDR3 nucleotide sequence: TGCGCCAGCAGCAAGAATGGACAGGGCTCTGGAAACACCATATATTTT. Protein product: CASSKNGQGSGNTIYF.